This section outlines one T cell receptor (beta chain) sequence together with its context. TCRdb recomputed calls from the 5' RACE reads with MiXCR, one row per CDR3 protein. The data contain around 20,000 distinct CDR3 sequences, just under 70% of them seen just once; the ten biggest clones take up 5.5% to 7.5%. The data stem from a study of identical twins. The ends were cut back, 0 bases at V and 8 bases at J, with 13 bases in the middle. This CDR3 has 15 residues. The germline gives CDR1 LNHNV, CDR2 YYDKDF (reference sequence). The sample taken for sequencing was memory (CD45RO+) T cells sorted from blood. This receptor was obtained from a woman between 18 and 29 years old in good health. This table probably holds off-target reads from a library built for another chain. The rearrangement uses TRBV15 and TRBJ1-4; a weak D match, TRBD1 (5 bases). CDR3 sequence: CATSRDGGSPEKLFF. CDR3 DNA sequence: TGTGCCACCAGCAGAGATGGGGGTTCGCCAGAAAAACTGTTTTTT. Full variable domain (remainder filled in from reference TRBV15 and TRBJ1-4): DAMVIQNPRYQVTQFGKPVTLSCSQTLNHNVMYWYQQKSSQAPKLLFHYYDKDFNNEADTPDNFQSRRPNTSFCFLDIRSPGLGDTAMYLCATSRDGGSPEKLFFGSGTQLSVL.